This T cell receptor beta chain was sequenced during a study of T cells in localized non-small cell lung cancer. The CDR3 consists of 17 residues. Germline CDR1 MDHEN, CDR2 SYDVKM. Unmatched junction bases numbered 16, after V lost 1 base and J lost 7 bases. As regards this clone: The antigen is not known.

Assay: immunoSEQ multiplex PCR; the TCRdb copy retains only in-frame clones and omits some. The table has some 25,000 clones, 75% to 90% seen once. Study observations and caveats: Sequencing was limited to one tumor region, leaving the possibility of heterogeneity open. Within adjacent lung there appeared a median approximately 62 of the top 100 tumor clones.

The material was peripheral blood, obtained before any cancer treatment. This TCR was sampled from a male donor aged 60 or over with stage II squamous cell lung carcinoma. V is TRBV28 and J is TRBJ2-7; the match to TRBD2 covers 7 bases. CDR3 region: CASSLLRGGTSTKEQYF. In DNA, the CDR3 is TGTGCCAGCAGTTTATTAAGGGGAGGGACTTCCACGAAAGAGCAGTACTTC.